A selection of T cell receptor beta chains follows, all from one sample in a study of blood T cell repertoires in COVID-19. The method was immunoSEQ multiplex PCR; TCRdb's version includes in-frame clones alone and lacks a portion of them. This table has tens of thousands of clones, 65% to 85% appearing once. The sample consisted of peripheral blood. These receptors were taken from a man in his 70s with active or convalescent COVID-19. Each CDR3 is given with its conserved first and last residue. D genes are given only for firm matches. Clone size, where shown, is once, few, many, or a class for clones that have expanded.

d_call j_call v_call clone_size cdr3_nt cdr3_aa
. TRBJ1-2 TRBV6-5 few TGTGCCAGTCCCCAACAGGGTAGCTATGGCTACACCTTC CASPQQGSYGYTF
. TRBJ1-2 TRBV30 few TGTGCCTGGAGCCCGGGACTGACTAACTATGGCTACACCTTC CAWSPGLTNYGYTF
. TRBJ1-1 TRBV6-6 few TGTGCCAGCAGTTACGACCAGGGAATCACTGAAGCTTTCTTT CASSYDQGITEAFF
. TRBJ2-7 TRBV6-1 once TGTGCCAGCAGTGAAAACGCACGACCATTAAGAGGCTACGAGCAGTACTTC CASSENARPLRGYEQYF
TRBD1 TRBJ2-3 TRBV24-1 . TGTGCCACCGAAGGACAGGGTACAGATACGCAGTATTTT CATEGQGTDTQYF
TRBD2 TRBJ2-1 TRBV19 . TGTGCCAGCTCCCAGGCGGGGGAGTACCCAACCTACAATGAGCAGTTCTTC CASSQAGEYPTYNEQFF
. TRBJ1-1 TRBV15 . TGTGCCACCAAAAGGCAGGGAGGAACTGAAGCTTTCTTT CATKRQGGTEAFF
. TRBJ2-2 TRBV9 . TGTGCCAGCAGCGGCGGGGTGAACACCGGGGAGCTGTTTTTT CASSGGVNTGELFF
TRBD2 TRBJ2-1 TRBV27 . TGTGCCAGCAGTCCACGGGGACTAGCCTCGGGTAGCAATGAGCAGTTCTTC CASSPRGLASGSNEQFF
TRBD2 TRBJ2-1 TRBV7-2 few TGTGCCAGCAGCTTATACGGGACTAGCGGGGTAGGTGAGCAGTTCTTC CASSLYGTSGVGEQFF
TRBD2 TRBJ2-3 TRBV6-6 . TGTGCCAGCACTAGCGGGGGCGGAGATACGCAGTATTTT CASTSGGGDTQYF
TRBD1 TRBJ1-4 TRBV30 . TGTGCCTGGAGTGCGAACAGGGGAGGTGAAAAACTGTTTTTT CAWSANRGGEKLFF
. TRBJ1-4 TRBV13 . TGTGCCAGCAGCCTCAGACAGGTCGGTGAAAAACTGTTTTTT CASSLRQVGEKLFF
TRBD2 TRBJ2-1 TRBV7-2 . TGTGCCAGCAGTTTATGGGCCGGACTAGCCTCCTACAATGAGCAGTTCTTC CASSLWAGLASYNEQFF
TRBD1 TRBJ1-2 TRBV27 . TGTGCCAGCAGTCGACAGGGGGGATATGGCTACACCTTC CASSRQGGYGYTF
TRBD1 TRBJ2-2 TRBV5-6 once TGTGCCAGCAGCTTGTCAGGGGGCACCGGGGAGCTGTTTTTT CASSLSGGTGELFF
. TRBJ2-3 TRBV7-3 . TGTGCCAGCAGCTTTTCTTCGGAGGGCACAGATACGCAGTATTTT CASSFSSEGTDTQYF
TRBD1 TRBJ1-5 TRBV7-9 . TGTGCCAGCAGCGACAGGGACAGCAATCAGCCCCAGCATTTT CASSDRDSNQPQHF
TRBD1 TRBJ1-4 TRBV28 . TGTGCCAGCAGCAGGGGGACAGTTGGAGAAAAACTGTTTTTT CASSRGTVGEKLFF
TRBD2 TRBJ2-3 TRBV2 . TGTGCCAGCTGCGTTGATCTAGCGGGGGGGTTAGATACGCAGTATTTT CASCVDLAGGLDTQYF
. TRBJ2-4 TRBV6-1 . TGTGCCAGCAGTGATCTAGCCAAAAACATTCAGTACTTC CASSDLAKNIQYF
TRBD2 TRBJ2-3 TRBV4-1 few TGCGCCAGCAGCCAAGAGGGACTACGCACAGATACGCAGTATTTT CASSQEGLRTDTQYF
. TRBJ2-1 TRBV24-1 . TGTGCCACTGGAAGGGAGCACGGGAATGAGCAGTTCTTC CATGREHGNEQFF
TRBD1 TRBJ1-2 TRBV27 few TGTGCCAGCAGCTCCCGGACAGGGCGCCATGGCTACACCTTC CASSSRTGRHGYTF
. TRBJ1-5 TRBV4-1 many TGCGCCAGCAGCCAGTACAGGGATCAGCCCCAGCATTTT CASSQYRDQPQHF
. TRBJ2-1 TRBV6-2/TRBV6-3 . TGTGCCAGCAGTTACGGATCCAGGGTGGAGCAGTTCTTC CASSYGSRVEQFF
. TRBJ2-3 TRBV5-1 . TGCGCCAGCAAGGGGACAGATACGCAGTATTTT CASKGTDTQYF
. TRBJ2-3 TRBV3-1/TRBV3-2 . TGTGCCAGCAGCCAAGATCAAGCGTCAGATACGCAGTATTTT CASSQDQASDTQYF
. TRBJ1-2 TRBV19 . TGTGCCAGTAGTATAGATTTTGCGGGTACTTATGGCTACACCTTC CASSIDFAGTYGYTF
. TRBJ2-1 TRBV7-9 . TGTGCCAGCAGCCAGGGATACTCCTACAATGAGCAGTTCTTC CASSQGYSYNEQFF
. TRBJ1-6 TRBV7-3 few TGTGCCAGCAGCCTCGAAGGAGAGAGATCACCCCTCCACTTT CASSLEGERSPLHF
. TRBJ1-6 TRBV7-9 . TGTGCCAGCAGCCAGGACAGTGGGTATTCACCCCTCCACTTT CASSQDSGYSPLHF
. TRBJ2-7 TRBV19 many TGTGCCAGTAGTCGGGACTTAATGGTGGAGGAGCAGTACTTC CASSRDLMVEEQYF
. TRBJ1-5 TRBV7-9 . TGTGCCAGCAGCTACCCGGCCAGGGGCCGCTCGTTAAGCAATCAGCCCCAGCATTTT CASSYPARGRSLSNQPQHF
. TRBJ2-2 TRBV28 . TGTGCCAGCAGTCCCGTGACAGTCATAAACACCGGGGAGCTGTTTTTT CASSPVTVINTGELFF
TRBD1 TRBJ1-2 TRBV5-1 . TGCGCCAGCAGCTACGGATACGGACCTCAGGGGGCGCGAGATGGCTACACCTTC CASSYGYGPQGARDGYTF
. TRBJ2-5 TRBV3-1/TRBV3-2 . TGTGCCAGCAGCCAAGGGGCAGGCCAGCAGACCCAGTACTTC CASSQGAGQQTQYF
. TRBJ1-6 TRBV6-5 . TGTGCCAGCAGTTACCAGGGAGCGGGTAATTCACCCCTCCACTTT CASSYQGAGNSPLHF
. TRBJ2-2 TRBV2 . TGTGCCAGCCGGTTGGAGGACACCGGGGAGCTGTTTTTT CASRLEDTGELFF
TRBD1 TRBJ2-1 TRBV6-5 . TGTGCCAGCAGTTTACTCGTAGGGACAGGGGAACATGAGCAGTTCTTC CASSLLVGTGEHEQFF
. TRBJ1-2 TRBV7-9 once TGTGCCAGCAGCAGCCTCAGGGGACCCTTCTATGGCTACACCTTC CASSSLRGPFYGYTF
TRBD1 TRBJ1-2 TRBV15 few TGTGCCACCAGCAGAGACCGGCCTCAGGGACAGAGGCCCAGGGGAGGCTACACCTTC CATSRDRPQGQRPRGGYTF
. TRBJ2-3 TRBV5-1 few TGCGCCAGCAAGGAGGCAGATACGCAGTATTTT CASKEADTQYF
. TRBJ2-7 TRBV11-2 . TGTGCCAGCAGCTTAGGGGGCGGGGTCGAGCAGTACTTC CASSLGGGVEQYF
TRBD2 TRBJ2-7 TRBV5-1 . TGCGCCAGCAGGCAACTTGCGGGGGACGAGCAGTACTTC CASRQLAGDEQYF
TRBD1 TRBJ2-7 TRBV18 . TGTGCCAGCTCACCGCCCGACAGGGGCCAGCAGTACTTC CASSPPDRGQQYF
TRBD2 TRBJ2-1 TRBV6-1 . TGTGCCAGCAGTGAACGAGCGGGGGGGCCCAGGGAGCAGTTCTTC CASSERAGGPREQFF
. TRBJ1-2 TRBV2 few TGTGCCAGCAGAGCCCCCCTCGTCTCGCTCTATGGCTACACCTTC CASRAPLVSLYGYTF
. TRBJ1-2 TRBV29-1 . TGCAGCGCGTTTCGCAGGGTGGAGTATGGCTACACCTTC CSAFRRVEYGYTF
TRBD2 TRBJ2-5 TRBV2 . TGTGCCAGCAGTGGCGGGGGGGCCGGCGGGACCCAGTACTTC CASSGGGAGGTQYF
TRBD2 TRBJ2-1 TRBV18 . TGTGCCAGCTCACGAACCGGTGGCGGGGGGTTGTACAATGAGCAGTTCTTC CASSRTGGGGLYNEQFF
TRBD1 TRBJ1-4 TRBV6-7 . TGTGCCGTAGACCCACGGGACAGGGGGCGCGAAGGTGAAAAACTGTTTTTT CAVDPRDRGREGEKLFF
. TRBJ1-5 TRBV23-1 few TGCGCCAGCAGTCACGAGTCGGGGGGGAGGGAGCCCCAGCATTTT CASSHESGGREPQHF
. TRBJ1-6 TRBV7-6 few TGTGCCAGCAGGCAGGGGTTCTATAATTCACCCCTCCACTTT CASRQGFYNSPLHF
TRBD2 TRBJ2-5 TRBV11-2 . TGTGCCAGCAGCCCCTGGACTAGCGGGGGCCTGCGGGAGACCCAGTACTTC CASSPWTSGGLRETQYF
. TRBJ1-3 TRBV4-2 once TGTGCCAGCAGCCAAGGGGAGGTAGGGGACACCATATATTTT CASSQGEVGDTIYF
. TRBJ2-4 TRBV30 many TGTGCCTGGACATCCATAGCCAAAAACATTCAGTACTTC CAWTSIAKNIQYF
. TRBJ1-1 TRBV28 . TGTGCCAGCAGCCGCGACAGGTTGAACACTGAAGCTTTCTTT CASSRDRLNTEAFF
TRBD1 TRBJ1-1 TRBV18 . TGTGCCAGCTCAAGCCTCACAGGGGATAACACTGAAGCTTTCTTT CASSSLTGDNTEAFF